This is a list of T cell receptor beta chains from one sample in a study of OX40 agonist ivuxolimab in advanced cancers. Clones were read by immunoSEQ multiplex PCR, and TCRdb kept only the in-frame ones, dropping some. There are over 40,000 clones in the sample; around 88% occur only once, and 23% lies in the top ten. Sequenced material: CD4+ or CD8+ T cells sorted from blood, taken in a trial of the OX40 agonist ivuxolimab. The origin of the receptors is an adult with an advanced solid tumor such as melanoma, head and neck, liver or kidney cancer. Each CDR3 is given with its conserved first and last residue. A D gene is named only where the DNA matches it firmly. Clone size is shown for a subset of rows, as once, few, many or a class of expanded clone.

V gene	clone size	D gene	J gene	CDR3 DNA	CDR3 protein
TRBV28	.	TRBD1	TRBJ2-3	TGTGCCAGTCGGGGGCGGACAGGGGGAAAAGATACGCAGTATTTT	CASRGRTGGKDTQYF
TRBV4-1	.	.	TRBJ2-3	TGCGCCAGCAGGCCAGGGGCGCTAGCGGCGACAGATACGCAGTATTTT	CASRPGALAATDTQYF
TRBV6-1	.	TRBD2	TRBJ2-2	TGTGCCAGCAGTGAAACTAGCGTTAACACCGGGGAGCTGTTTTTT	CASSETSVNTGELFF
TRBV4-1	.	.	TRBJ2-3	TGCGCCAGCAGCCAGGGGGACACGACCACAGATACGCAGTATTTT	CASSQGDTTTDTQYF
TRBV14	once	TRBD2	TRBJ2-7	TGTGCCAGCAGCCAAGATCGTAGGACTAGCGGTTTCTACGAGCAGTACTTC	CASSQDRRTSGFYEQYF
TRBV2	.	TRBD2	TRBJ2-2	TGTGCCAGCAGTGGCTCTAGCGGGAGGGCCTTCGGGGAGCTGTTTTTT	CASSGSSGRAFGELFF
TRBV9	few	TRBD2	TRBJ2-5	TGTGCCAGCAGCGTAGGGACTAGCGGGAGGATGGAAGAGACCCAGTACTTC	CASSVGTSGRMEETQYF
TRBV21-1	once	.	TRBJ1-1	TGTGCCAGCAGCTTAAGGGGAAAAGGGGACACTGAAGCTTTCTTT	CASSLRGKGDTEAFF
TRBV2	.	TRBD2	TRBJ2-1	TGTGCCAGCACGACTAGCGGGGCGTTCTCCTACAATGAGCAGTTCTTC	CASTTSGAFSYNEQFF
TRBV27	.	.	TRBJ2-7	TGTGCCAGCAGTTTAAGGGGTACCTACGAGCAGTACTTC	CASSLRGTYEQYF
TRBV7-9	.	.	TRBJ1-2	TGTGCCAGCAGCTTACCCCTCCGACAATTGGATACCTATGGCTACACCTTC	CASSLPLRQLDTYGYTF
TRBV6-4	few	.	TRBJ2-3	TGTGCCAGCAGTGACTCTGGAGGCTCCACAGATACGCAGTATTTT	CASSDSGGSTDTQYF
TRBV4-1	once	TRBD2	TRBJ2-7	TGCGCCAGCAGCCAGGACATAGCGGGACTCTCCTACGAGCAGTACTTC	CASSQDIAGLSYEQYF
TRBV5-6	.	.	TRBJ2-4	TGTGCCAGCAGCTTGGGGGGCGAAAACATTCAGTACTTC	CASSLGGENIQYF
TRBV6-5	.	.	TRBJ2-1	TGTGCCAGCAGTTGGTCCTCCTACAATGAGCAGTTCTTC	CASSWSSYNEQFF
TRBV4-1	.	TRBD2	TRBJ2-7	TGCGCCAGCAGCAGACTAGCGGCTAGCTCCTACGAGCAGTACTTC	CASSRLAASSYEQYF
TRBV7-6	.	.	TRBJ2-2	TGTGCCAGCAGTCGGACGACAGGCCCGAACACCGGGGAGCTGTTTTTT	CASSRTTGPNTGELFF
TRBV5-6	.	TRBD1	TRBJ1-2	TGTGCCAGCACCGAGGGGACAGACTATGGCTACACCTTC	CASTEGTDYGYTF
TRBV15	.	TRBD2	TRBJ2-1	TGTGCCACCAGCAGATATAGCGGGAGTGTAGATGAGCAGTTCTTC	CATSRYSGSVDEQFF
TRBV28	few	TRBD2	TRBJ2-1	TGTGCCAGCAGTTTAGGCGGGAGCTCCTACAATGAGCAGTTCTTC	CASSLGGSSYNEQFF
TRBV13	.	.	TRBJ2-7	TGTGCCAGCAGAAAGTCTGGTTCCTACGAGCAGTACTTC	CASRKSGSYEQYF
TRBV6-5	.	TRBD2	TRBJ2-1	TGTGCCAGCAGTTACTCATTAGCGGGAGTTAATGAGCAGTTCTTC	CASSYSLAGVNEQFF
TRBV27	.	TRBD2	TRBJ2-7	TGTGCCAGCAGCCCCGGGACTAGCGGCTACGAGCAGTACTTC	CASSPGTSGYEQYF
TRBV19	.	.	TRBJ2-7	TGTGCCAGTAGTATAGGCCCTTCGTCGGAGCAGTACTTC	CASSIGPSSEQYF
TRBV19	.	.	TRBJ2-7	TGTGCCAGTAGTATAGATCGGGCCTCCGGGGCCTACGAGCAGTACTTC	CASSIDRASGAYEQYF
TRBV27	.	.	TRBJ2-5	TGTGCCAGCAGTTTCCTAGGGGGAGAGACCCAGTACTTC	CASSFLGGETQYF
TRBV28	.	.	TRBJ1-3	TGTGCCAGCAGTTCTCTAGACACTAGCTCTGGAAACACCATATATTTT	CASSSLDTSSGNTIYF
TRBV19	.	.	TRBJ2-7	TGTGCCAGTAGTATTTCTCTCAGCTCCTACGAGCAGTACTTC	CASSISLSSYEQYF
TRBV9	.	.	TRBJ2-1	TGTGCCAGCAGCGTAGATGGGACTCGCAATGAGCAGTTCTTC	CASSVDGTRNEQFF
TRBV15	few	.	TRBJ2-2	TGTGCCACCAGCAGAGATTTTAGTGACGGGGAGCTGTTTTTT	CATSRDFSDGELFF